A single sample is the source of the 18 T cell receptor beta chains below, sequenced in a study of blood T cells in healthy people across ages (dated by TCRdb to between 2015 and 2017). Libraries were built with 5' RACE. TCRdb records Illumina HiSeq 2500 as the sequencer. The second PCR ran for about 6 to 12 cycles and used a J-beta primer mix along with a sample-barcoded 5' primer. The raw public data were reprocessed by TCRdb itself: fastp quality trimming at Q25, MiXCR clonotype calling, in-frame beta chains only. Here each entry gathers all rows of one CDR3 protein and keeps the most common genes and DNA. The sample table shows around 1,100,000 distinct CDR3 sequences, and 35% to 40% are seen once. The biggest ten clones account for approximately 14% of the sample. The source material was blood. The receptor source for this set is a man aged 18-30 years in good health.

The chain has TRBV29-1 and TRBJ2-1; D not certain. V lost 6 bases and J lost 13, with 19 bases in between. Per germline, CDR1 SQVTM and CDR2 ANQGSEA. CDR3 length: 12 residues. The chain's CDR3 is CSVPHIEETQFF. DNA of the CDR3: TGCAGCGTCCCCCATATAGAAGAGACCCAGTTCTTC.

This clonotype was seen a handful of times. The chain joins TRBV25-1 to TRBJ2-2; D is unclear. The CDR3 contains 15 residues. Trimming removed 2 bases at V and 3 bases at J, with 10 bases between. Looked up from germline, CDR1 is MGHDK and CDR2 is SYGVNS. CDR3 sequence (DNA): TGTGCCAGCAGTGAACCCGGGTTGTACACCGGGGAGCTGTTTTTT. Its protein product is CASSEPGLYTGELFF. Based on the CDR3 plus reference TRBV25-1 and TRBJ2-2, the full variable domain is EADIYQTPRYLVIGTGKKITLECSQTMGHDKMYWYQQDPGMELHLIHYSYGVNSTEKGDLSSESTVSRIRTEHFPLTLESARPSHTSQYLCASSEPGLYTGELFFGEGSRLTVL.

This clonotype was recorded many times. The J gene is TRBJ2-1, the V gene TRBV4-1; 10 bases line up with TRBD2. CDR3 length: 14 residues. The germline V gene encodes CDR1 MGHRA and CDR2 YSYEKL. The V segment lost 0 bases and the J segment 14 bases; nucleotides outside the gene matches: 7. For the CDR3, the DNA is TGCGCCAGCAGCCAAGATAGGTCTAGCGGGGGAAAGTTCTTC. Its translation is CASSQDRSSGGKFF.

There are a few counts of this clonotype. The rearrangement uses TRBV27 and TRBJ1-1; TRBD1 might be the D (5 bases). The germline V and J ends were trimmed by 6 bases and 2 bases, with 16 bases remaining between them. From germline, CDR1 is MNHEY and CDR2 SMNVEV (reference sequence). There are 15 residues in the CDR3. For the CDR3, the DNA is TGTGCCAGCAGCCCCGGACACACCATAAACACTGAAGCTTTCTTT. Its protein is CASSPGHTINTEAFF.

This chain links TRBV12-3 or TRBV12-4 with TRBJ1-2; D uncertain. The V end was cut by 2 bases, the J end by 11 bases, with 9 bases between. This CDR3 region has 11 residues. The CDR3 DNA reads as TGTGCCAGCAGTTTATCCAGTAAATACACCTTC. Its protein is CASSLSSKYTF.

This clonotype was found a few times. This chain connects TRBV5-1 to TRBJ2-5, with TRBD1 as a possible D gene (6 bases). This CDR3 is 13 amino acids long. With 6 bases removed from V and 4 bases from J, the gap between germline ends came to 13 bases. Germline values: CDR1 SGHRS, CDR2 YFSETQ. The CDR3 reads CASTEGHLETQYF. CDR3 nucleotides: TGCGCCAGCACAGAGGGACACTTAGAGACCCAGTACTTC.

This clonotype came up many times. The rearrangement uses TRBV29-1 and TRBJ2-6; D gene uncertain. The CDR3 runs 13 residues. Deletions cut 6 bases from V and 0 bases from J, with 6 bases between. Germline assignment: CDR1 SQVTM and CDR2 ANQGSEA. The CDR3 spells CSVVYSGANVLTF. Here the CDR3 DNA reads TGCAGCGTCGTTTACTCTGGGGCCAACGTCCTGACTTTC.

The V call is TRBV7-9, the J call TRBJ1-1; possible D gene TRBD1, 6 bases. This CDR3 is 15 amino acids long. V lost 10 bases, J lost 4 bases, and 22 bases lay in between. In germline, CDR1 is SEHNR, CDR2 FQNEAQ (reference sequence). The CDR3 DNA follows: TGTGCCAACGAATACTCGGGGGGGGCGGGCACTGAAGCTTTCTTT. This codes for CANEYSGGAGTEAFF.

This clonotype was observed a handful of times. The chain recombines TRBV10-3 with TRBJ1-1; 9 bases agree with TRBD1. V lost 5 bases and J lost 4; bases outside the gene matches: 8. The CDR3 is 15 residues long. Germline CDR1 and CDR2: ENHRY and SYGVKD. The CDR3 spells CAISSRDRDGTEAFF. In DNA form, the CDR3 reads TGTGCCATCAGTTCCCGGGACAGGGACGGCACTGAAGCTTTCTTT.

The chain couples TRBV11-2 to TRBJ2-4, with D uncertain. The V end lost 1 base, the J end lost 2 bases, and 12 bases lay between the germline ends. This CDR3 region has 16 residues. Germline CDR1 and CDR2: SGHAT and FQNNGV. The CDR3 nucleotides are TGTGCCAGCAGCTTAGGCGGTAGTGCAACCAAAAACATTCAGTACTTC. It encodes CASSLGGSATKNIQYF.

The CDR3 DNA follows: TGTGCCAGCAGCCAACAGGACTCCTACAATGAGCAGTTCTTC. It yields the protein CASSQQDSYNEQFF. The chain is built from TRBV3-1 and TRBJ2-1; D is uncertain. The CDR3 totals 14 residues. With 2 bases removed from V and 0 bases from J, the gap between germline ends came to 5 bases. CDR1 LGHDT and CDR2 YNNKEL come from the germline V gene (reference sequence).

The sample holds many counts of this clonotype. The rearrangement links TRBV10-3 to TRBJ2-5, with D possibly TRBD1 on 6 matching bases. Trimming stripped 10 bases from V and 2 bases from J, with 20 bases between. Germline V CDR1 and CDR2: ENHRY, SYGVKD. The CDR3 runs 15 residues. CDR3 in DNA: TGTGCCACCGCGGACCTAGGGACACCTCAAGAGACCCAGTACTTC. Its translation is CATADLGTPQETQYF.

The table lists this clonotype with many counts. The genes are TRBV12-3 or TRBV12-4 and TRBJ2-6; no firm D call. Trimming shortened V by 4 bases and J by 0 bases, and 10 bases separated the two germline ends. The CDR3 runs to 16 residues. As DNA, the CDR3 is TGTGCCAGCAGTTCTTCAAGCACCTCTGGGGCCAACGTCCTGACTTTC. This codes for CASSSSSTSGANVLTF.

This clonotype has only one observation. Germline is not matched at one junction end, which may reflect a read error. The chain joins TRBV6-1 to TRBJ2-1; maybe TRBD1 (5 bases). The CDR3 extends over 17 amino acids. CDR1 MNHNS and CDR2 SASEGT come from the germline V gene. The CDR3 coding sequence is TGTGCCAGCAGCCCCGCCCCAGACAGTTTCTCCTACACTGAGCAGTTCTTC. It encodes CASSPAPDSFSYTEQFF.

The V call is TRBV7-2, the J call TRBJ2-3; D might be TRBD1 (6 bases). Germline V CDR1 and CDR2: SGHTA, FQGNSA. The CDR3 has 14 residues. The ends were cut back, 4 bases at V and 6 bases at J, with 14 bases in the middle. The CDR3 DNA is TGTGCCAGCAGCTCGGACAGCATTCGGGATACGCAGTATTTT. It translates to CASSSDSIRDTQYF.

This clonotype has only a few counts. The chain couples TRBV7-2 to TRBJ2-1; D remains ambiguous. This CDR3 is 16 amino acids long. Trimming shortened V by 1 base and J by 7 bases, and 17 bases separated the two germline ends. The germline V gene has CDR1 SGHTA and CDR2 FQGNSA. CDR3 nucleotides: TGTGCCAGCAGCTTAGGTGTTGGCGGCCAAGAGAATGAGCAGTTCTTC. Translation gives CASSLGVGGQENEQFF. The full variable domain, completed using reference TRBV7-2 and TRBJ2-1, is GAGVSQSPSNKVTEKGKDVELRCDPISGHTALYWYRQSLGQGLEFLIYFQGNSAPDKSGLPSDRFSAERTGGSVSTLTIQRTQQEDSAVYLCASSLGVGGQENEQFFGPGTRLTVL.

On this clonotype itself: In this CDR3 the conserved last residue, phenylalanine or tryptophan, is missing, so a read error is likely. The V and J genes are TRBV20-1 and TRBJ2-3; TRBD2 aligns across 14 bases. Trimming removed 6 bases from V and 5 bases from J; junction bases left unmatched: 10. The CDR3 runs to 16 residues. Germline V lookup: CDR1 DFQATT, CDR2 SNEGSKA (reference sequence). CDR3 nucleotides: TGCAGTGCCAGCGGACTAGCGGGGGGCTCCGGAGATACGCAGTATTGT. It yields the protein CSASGLAGGSGDTQYC.

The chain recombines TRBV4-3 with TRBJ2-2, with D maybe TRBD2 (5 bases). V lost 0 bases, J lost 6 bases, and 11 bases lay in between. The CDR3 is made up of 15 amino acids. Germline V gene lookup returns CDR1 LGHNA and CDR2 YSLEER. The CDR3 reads CASSQEVGGSGELFF. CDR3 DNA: TGCGCCAGCAGCCAAGAAGTAGGAGGCTCCGGGGAGCTGTTTTTT.